This T cell receptor (beta chain) was sequenced for a study of graft-versus-host responses after intestinal transplantation. Study-wide background: Each patient got anti-thymocyte globulin induction, then tacrolimus and steroids for around three years. Study-level points and caveats: In recipient marrow, GvH clones were found, and some appeared first in ileum or blood. Peak circulating GvH clone levels were associated with early post-transplant HvG declines.

Comment on this clone: Its specificity is unknown.

This table comes from immunoSEQ multiplex PCR, and its TCRdb copy is limited to in-frame clones, with some not included. The sample holds around 26,000 clones, approximately 93% seen once. This receptor was obtained from a human patient who received an intestinal transplant, so some T cells may come from the graft donor. The source material was PBMCs, sampled 156 days after intestinal transplant.

The CDR3 DNA is TGTGCCAGCAGTGAACTGGGATGGGACACTGAAGCTTTCTTT. This encodes CASSELGWDTEAFF. This chain joins TRBV6-1 and TRBJ1-1; no clear D gene. The CDR3 is made up of 14 amino acids. From germline, CDR1 is MNHNS and CDR2 SASEGT. Trimming stripped 2 bases from V and 3 bases from J, with 10 bases between.